Sequencing of this TCR beta chain was carried out in a study of T cell responses to AZD1222 COVID-19 vaccine. Data came from immunoSEQ multiplex PCR; TCRdb stores just in-frame clones and leaves some out. The sample consists of some 98,000 clones, roughly 90% of them appearing once. Study-wide results and limits: Increases in Spike-specific TCR breadth and depth were seen after two AZD1222 doses. Mapped onto spike, vaccine-associated CD4 TCRs spanned it and were dominant at 160-218 and 743-854.

The V gene lost 8 bases and the J gene lost 3 bases, with 13 bases spanning the gap. The CDR3 totals 13 residues. Germline CDR1 SQVTM, CDR2 ANQGSEA. Concerning this clone: Its antigen is not known.

The sequencing used peripheral blood, collected on day 0 of AZD1222 vaccination. The chain links TRBV29-1 to TRBJ2-2, with no clear D. The receptor was derived from an adult in good health. CDR3 amino acids: CSFRRTHTGELFF. The CDR3 nucleotides are TGCAGCTTTCGACGGACCCACACCGGGGAGCTGTTTTTT.